Each of the 7 T cell receptor beta chains below was sequenced from the same sample in a study of T cell changes during pregnancy in multiple sclerosis. Assay used: immunoSEQ multiplex PCR; TCRdb lists only in-frame clones, some missing. The sample shows about 61,000 clones, 85% to 90% of them seen only once. Here the sequenced sample was peripheral blood, taken in the first trimester of pregnancy. The receptor set was obtained from a female donor in good health, enrolled as a control in a pregnancy study.

J is TRBJ2-7 and V is TRBV7-2, with 7 bases fitting TRBD2. From germline, CDR1 is SGHTA and CDR2 FQGNSA. V gave up 4 bases and J gave up 2 bases; unmatched junction bases: 8. The CDR3 runs to 15 residues. The CDR3 sequence is CASSSNTGLTYEQYF. The CDR3 coding sequence is TGTGCCAGCAGCTCGAATACGGGACTAACCTACGAGCAGTACTTC.

The chain employs TRBV4-3 and TRBJ1-1; no firm D call. The CDR3 spans 15 residues. CDR1 and CDR2 (germline): LGHNA, YSLEER. With 0 bases removed from V and 4 bases from J, the gap between germline ends came to 12 bases. CDR3 DNA sequence: TGCGCCAGCAGCCAAGATCCAACTCCTCCCACTGAAGCTTTCTTT. It encodes CASSQDPTPPTEAFF.

This rearrangement joins TRBV21-1 to TRBJ2-7; TRBD1, as called in the table, went unchecked against the DNA. TRBV21-1 is designated a pseudogene. This CDR3 has 16 residues. DNA for the CDR3: TGTGCCAGCAGCAAAGATGTCCAGGACAGCTCCTACGAGCAGTACTTC. Protein: CASSKDVQDSSYEQYF.

V and J are TRBV30 and TRBJ1-3; 8 nucleotides align to TRBD1. Germline values: CDR1 GTSNPN, CDR2 SVGIG (reference sequence). The CDR3 length is 18 residues. V dropped 4 bases and J dropped 4; count of bases not matched to a gene: 18. The CDR3 region has the DNA TGTGCCTGGATGTTGGTTGGGCAGGGGGCGTTTTCCGGAAACACCATATATTTT. The encoded protein is CAWMLVGQGAFSGNTIYF.

The chain combines TRBV11-2 with TRBJ1-2; weak D call: TRBD1 (6 bases). The germline CDR1 and CDR2 sequences are SGHAT and FQNNGV. Trimming removed 4 bases at V and 5 bases at J, with 11 bases between. There are 13 residues in the CDR3. The CDR3 sequence is CASSSTGLYGYTF. CDR3 nucleotide sequence: TGTGCCAGCAGCTCAACAGGGTTATATGGCTACACCTTC.

The chain uses TRBV15 and TRBJ2-7; D is possibly TRBD2 (5 bases). Trimming removed 6 bases at V and 7 bases at J, with 16 bases between. The germline gives CDR1 LNHNV, CDR2 YYDKDF (reference sequence). The CDR3 runs 13 residues. This CDR3 reads CATSMSRTGEQYF. The CDR3 DNA sequence: TGTGCCACCAGTATGAGTCGTACGGGGGAGCAGTACTTC.

This chain connects TRBV18 to TRBJ2-3; 10 bases line up with TRBD2. J gave up 4 bases and V 0 bases, and 4 bases lay outside the gene matches. Germline V gene lookup returns CDR1 KGHSH and CDR2 LQKENI. The CDR3 consists of 16 residues. The CDR3 spells CASSPPAGGPPDTQYF. The DNA for the CDR3 is TGTGCCAGCTCACCACCAGCGGGGGGGCCTCCAGATACGCAGTATTTT.